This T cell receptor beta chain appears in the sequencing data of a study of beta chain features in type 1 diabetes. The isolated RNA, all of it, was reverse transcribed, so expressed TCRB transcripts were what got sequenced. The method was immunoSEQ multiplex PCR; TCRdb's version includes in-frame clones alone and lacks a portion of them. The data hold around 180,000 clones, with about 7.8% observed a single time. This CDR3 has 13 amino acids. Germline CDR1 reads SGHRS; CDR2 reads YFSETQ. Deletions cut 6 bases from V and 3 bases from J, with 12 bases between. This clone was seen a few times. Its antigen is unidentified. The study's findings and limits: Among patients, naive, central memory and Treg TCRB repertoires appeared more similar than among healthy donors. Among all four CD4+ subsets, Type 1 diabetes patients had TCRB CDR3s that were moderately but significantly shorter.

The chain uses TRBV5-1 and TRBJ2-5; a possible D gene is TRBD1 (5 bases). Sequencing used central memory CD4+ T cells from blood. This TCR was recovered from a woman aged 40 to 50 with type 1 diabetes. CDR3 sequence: CASTERQKETQYF. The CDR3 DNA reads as TGCGCCAGCACGGAACGACAGAAAGAGACCCAGTACTTC.